The 17 T cell receptor beta chains given below trace back to one sample, sequenced in a study of blood T cell repertoires in COVID-19. Clones were read by immunoSEQ multiplex PCR, and TCRdb kept only the in-frame ones, dropping some. The sample has some 200,000 clones, roughly nine tenths seen once. What was sequenced was PBMCs or T cells enriched from blood (not recorded which). These receptors were obtained from a woman aged 18-29 years in a cohort exposed to, infected with or recovered from COVID-19 (not recorded which).

The V call is TRBV15, the J call TRBJ1-4; perhaps TRBD1 as D (6 bases). The CDR3 is 21 amino acids. In germline, CDR1 is LNHNV, CDR2 YYDKDF (reference sequence). V dropped 0 bases and J dropped 5 bases, with 28 bases sitting between them. The CDR3, as DNA: TGTGCCACCAGCAGAGATCACGGGTTTGGGGACACCGGCAATATGAATGAAAAACTGTTTTTT. Its protein product is CATSRDHGFGDTGNMNEKLFF. Drawing the rest from reference TRBV15 and TRBJ1-4, the complete variable domain is DAMVIQNPRYQVTQFGKPVTLSCSQTLNHNVMYWYQQKSSQAPKLLFHYYDKDFNNEADTPDNFQSRRPNTSFCFLDIRSPGLGDTAMYLCATSRDHGFGDTGNMNEKLFFGSGTQLSVL.

The chain uses TRBV9 and TRBJ2-7; 7 bases are a match to TRBD1. Germline lookup yields CDR1 SGDLS and CDR2 YYNGEE. CDR3 length: 16 residues. Germline trimming cut 0 bases from V and 3 bases from J; bases unmatched to any gene: 9. CDR3 sequence (DNA): TGTGCCAGCAGCGTAGCCCCAGGACAGGCGAGCTACGAGCAGTACTTC. It is translated as CASSVAPGQASYEQYF.

The chain employs TRBV2 and TRBJ2-1, with 8 bases matching TRBD1. The V gene end was trimmed by 2 bases and the J gene end by 6 bases; junction bases not matched to a gene: 6. This CDR3 contains 15 residues. The germline CDR1 and CDR2 sequences are SNHLY and FYNNEI. CDR3 residues: CASSELGTGLNEQFF. CDR3 DNA sequence: TGTGCCAGCAGTGAACTCGGGACAGGCCTCAATGAGCAGTTCTTC.

The genes are TRBV5-1 and TRBJ2-5, with D possibly matching TRBD1 (6 bases). Trimming pared 0 bases from V and 5 bases from J, leaving 17 bases between. The CDR3 loop spans 16 amino acids. The germline V gene encodes CDR1 SGHRS and CDR2 YFSETQ. CDR3 residues: CASSLGPAGELETQYF. Here the CDR3 DNA reads TGCGCCAGCAGCTTGGGCCCGGCAGGGGAGTTGGAGACCCAGTACTTC. The complete variable domain, with remaining parts taken from reference TRBV5-1 and TRBJ2-5, reads KAGVTQTPRYLIKTRGQQVTLSCSPISGHRSVSWYQQTPGQGLQFLFEYFSETQRNKGNFPGRFSGRQFSNSRSEMNVSTLELGDSALYLCASSLGPAGELETQYFGPGTRLLVL.

The rearrangement joins TRBV19 to TRBJ1-5; D is undetermined. Germline CDR1 and CDR2: LNHDA and SQIVND (reference sequence). The CDR3 has 16 residues. Trimming took off 5 bases at V and 2 bases at J, with 16 bases between the two ends. CDR3 region: CASSPSLVRGNQPQHF. The DNA of the CDR3 is TGTGCCAGTAGTCCTTCTCTCGTCCGTGGCAATCAGCCCCAGCATTTT. Complete variable domain (other parts from reference TRBV19 and TRBJ1-5): DGGITQSPKYLFRKEGQNVTLSCEQNLNHDAMYWYRQDPGQGLRLIYYSQIVNDFQKGDIAEGYSVSREKKESFPLTVTSAQKNPTAFYLCASSPSLVRGNQPQHFGDGTRLSIL.

V is TRBV3-1 (or the pseudogene TRBV3-2) and J is TRBJ1-2; TRBD1 agrees at 10 bases. V was clipped by 1 base and J by 6 bases; unmatched bases: 2. This CDR3 has 14 residues. The germline CDR1 and CDR2 sequences are LGHDT and YNNKEL (reference sequence). The CDR3 spells CASSQGTGGDGYTF. For the CDR3, the DNA is TGTGCCAGCAGCCAAGGGACAGGGGGGGATGGCTACACCTTC.

V is TRBV9 and J is TRBJ2-7, with 9 positions matching TRBD1. The germline V gene encodes CDR1 SGDLS and CDR2 YYNGEE. The CDR3 consists of 15 residues. The V and J ends lost 2 bases and 2 bases, in that order; junction bases with no gene match: 5. CDR3 DNA sequence: TGTGCCAGCAGCGTCTTGGGACAGGGCGCCTACGAGCAGTACTTC. It translates to CASSVLGQGAYEQYF.

The chain carries TRBV5-1 and TRBJ1-2; 8 nucleotides align to TRBD1. The ends lost 3 bases at V and 3 bases at J; junction bases unmatched: 4. From germline, CDR1 is SGHRS and CDR2 YFSETQ. This CDR3 has 14 residues. The CDR3 spells CASSSQGAHYGYTF. The CDR3 DNA is TGCGCCAGCAGCTCCCAGGGGGCCCACTATGGCTACACCTTC.

This chain uses TRBV7-9 with TRBJ2-1; 7 bases agree with TRBD2. This CDR3 has 17 residues. V lost 5 bases to trimming and J lost 2 bases; unmatched junction nucleotides: 12. Germline values: CDR1 SEHNR, CDR2 FQNEAQ (reference sequence). Here the CDR3 reads CASSRGLAGDAYNEQFF. CDR3 DNA sequence: TGTGCCAGCAGCCGCGGGTTGGCGGGAGATGCCTACAATGAGCAGTTCTTC.

V usage is TRBV4-1 and J usage is TRBJ2-1; 11 nucleotides align to TRBD2. The CDR3 runs to 16 residues. With V trimmed by 3 bases and J by 5 bases, 6 bases remained unmatched. Germline V gives CDR1 MGHRA, CDR2 YSYEKL. The CDR3 coding sequence is TGCGCCAGCAGCCAGTTAGCGGGAGGGTGGGACAATGAGCAGTTCTTC. Translated: CASSQLAGGWDNEQFF.

CDR3 region: CASSSEPGLAGETQYF. In DNA form, the CDR3 reads TGTGCCAGCAGCTCAGAGCCTGGACTAGCGGGGGAGACCCAGTACTTC. The chain links TRBV7-6 to TRBJ2-5; 12 positions agree with TRBD2. With V trimmed by 4 bases and J by 5 bases, 8 bases remained unmatched. Germline CDR1 SGHVS, CDR2 FNYEAQ. This CDR3 has 16 residues.

The chain combines TRBV5-1 with TRBJ1-6, with TRBD1 matching over 8 bases. CDR1 and CDR2 (germline): SGHRS, YFSETQ. With 5 bases clipped from V and 8 bases from J, the junction kept 6 bases outside the gene matches. CDR3 size: 14 residues. The CDR3 nucleotides are TGCGCCAGCAGACCCGGACAGGGCGATTCACCCCTCCACTTT. This codes for CASRPGQGDSPLHF.

DNA of the CDR3: TGCGCCAGCAGTCTGACTAGCGGGGGCACAGATACGCAGTATTTT. The encoded protein is CASSLTSGGTDTQYF. The chain has TRBV5-1 and TRBJ2-3; 11 positions agree with TRBD2. J gave up 1 base and V 5 bases, and 3 bases lay outside the gene matches. Per the germline V gene, CDR1 is SGHRS and CDR2 is YFSETQ. This CDR3 spans 15 amino acids.

The chain combines TRBV4-1 with TRBJ2-4; TRBD2 aligns across 7 bases. CDR3 length: 13 amino acids. The ends lost 4 bases at V and 9 bases at J; junction bases unmatched: 6. The germline CDR1 and CDR2 sequences are MGHRA and YSYEKL. The CDR3 protein is CASSLEPSGIQYF. Here the CDR3 DNA reads TGCGCCAGCAGCCTTGAGCCTAGCGGCATTCAGTACTTC.

The rearrangement joins TRBV4-2 to TRBJ1-1, with D possibly being TRBD1 (6 bases). The germline CDR1 and CDR2 sequences are LGHNA and YNFKEQ. CDR3 length: 14 residues. Trimming left V 4 bases short and J 4 bases short, with 13 bases between. CDR3: CASSPVTGSTEAFF. The DNA of the CDR3 is TGTGCCAGCAGCCCGGTCACAGGGAGCACTGAAGCTTTCTTT.

This chain uses TRBV11-1 with TRBJ2-2; D gene unclear. Trimming shortened V by 5 bases and J by 7 bases, and 8 bases separated the two germline ends. The CDR3 is 12 residues long. The germline V gene encodes CDR1 SGHAT and CDR2 FQDESV (reference sequence). The CDR3 region is CASSPSVGELFF. The CDR3 bases are TGTGCCAGCAGCCCCTCCGTCGGGGAGCTGTTTTTT.

The rearrangement uses TRBV11-2 and TRBJ1-2; D ambiguous. This CDR3 contains 13 residues. The germline V gene has CDR1 SGHAT and CDR2 FQNNGV. Trimming removed 5 bases from V and 4 bases from J, with 11 bases in between. The CDR3 loop reads CASSPSSGYGYTF. CDR3 DNA: TGTGCCAGCAGCCCGAGTAGTGGCTATGGCTACACCTTC.